These 2 T cell receptor beta chains were sequenced from one sample in a study of control samples from healthy donors and cancer patients. TCRdb's copy holds only in-frame clones and misses some; the assay was immunoSEQ multiplex PCR. Of 35,000 to 45,000 clones in the sample, around 93% were seen once. Sequencing was performed on PBMCs. These receptors were obtained from a woman aged 40 to 50 with head and neck cancer.

This clone is a singleton in its sample. A read error may produce the germline difference seen at one junction end. The J gene is TRBJ2-7, the V gene TRBV19, with TRBD2 matching over 11 bases. The CDR3 loop spans 14 amino acids. Germline values: CDR1 LNHDA, CDR2 SQIVND (reference sequence). CDR3 sequence (DNA): TGTGCCAGTAGCATAGCGGGAGGGATTGACGAGCAGTACTTC. Translated: CASSIAGGIDEQYF.

The V call is TRBV28, the J call TRBJ1-2, with 7 bases lining up with TRBD1. V was pared by 4 bases and J by 4 bases, with 9 bases of the junction left unmatched. This CDR3 is built from 15 residues. Per the germline V gene, CDR1 is MDHEN and CDR2 is SYDVKM. The CDR3 protein is CASSSTGSGSYGYTF. CDR3 sequence (DNA): TGTGCCAGCAGTTCGACAGGGAGCGGGTCCTATGGCTACACCTTC.